The T cell receptor (beta chain) described here comes from a study of shared clonotypes between healthy human individuals. Across the whole study: Three CD4 naive, three CD4 memory, two CD8 naive and one CD8 memory plate were used per donor. General study findings and limits: Estimated richness was generally greater in naive than memory subsets. Sharing of clonotypes among donors was expected to vary with sequencing depth.

Notes on this clone: What it binds is unknown. Other DNA sequences in this sample translate to the same CDR3.

Germline values: CDR1 SGHRS, CDR2 YFSETQ. V was shortened by 2 bases and J by 3 bases, with 6 bases between the two germline ends. The CDR3 covers 12 residues. CD4+ cell separation produced CD45RA+ naive and CD45RA-negative memory subsets. Sequencing used immunoSEQ multiplex PCR; TCRdb keeps in-frame clones, though not all of them. The sample records more than 2 million clones, approximately 95% being singletons. The source material was naive CD4+ T cells sorted from blood. Subset described: CD45RA+ positively selected. The sequence was obtained from a man younger than 35 in good health. The chain carries TRBV5-1 and TRBJ2-7; D call uncertain. The CDR3 loop is CASSLGYYEQYF. DNA for the CDR3: TGCGCCAGCAGCTTAGGGTACTACGAGCAGTACTTC.